This note documents a single TCR beta chain sequence. The antigen remains undetermined. V was pared by 5 bases and J by 6 bases, with 10 bases of the junction left unmatched. The CDR3 runs to 16 residues. CDR1 MDHEN and CDR2 SYDVKM come from the germline V gene. TCRdb keeps only in-frame clones here, not all; method: immunoSEQ multiplex PCR. The sample consists of about 3,900 clones, approximately 90% of them appearing once. This sample is drawn from a study of immune evolution from preneoplasia to lung adenocarcinoma. Overall study findings and caveats: Top clone frequencies peaked in normal lung, apparently declining through invasive adenocarcinoma. Clonality was highest in normal lung, lower in later-stage lesions apparently.

Patients had resection in Japan or China between about 2013 and 2017. Each case's diagnosis was confirmed by two pathologists on H&E. Sequenced material: FFPE minimally invasive lung adenocarcinoma tissue. The rearrangement links TRBV28 to TRBJ2-5; 12 nucleotides match TRBD2. This receptor was taken from a donor of 70 years or more with lung adenocarcinoma. CDR3 sequence reads: CASSPLLAGGPKTQYF. The CDR3 DNA follows: TGTGCCAGCAGTCCGCTCCTAGCGGGAGGGCCGAAGACCCAGTACTTC.